This TCR beta chain came from a study of blood T cell repertoires in COVID-19. Turning to the study itself: The samples span acute and convalescent COVID-19 from the United States, Italy and Spain.

CDR1 SNHLY and CDR2 FYNNEI come from the germline V gene. Trimming took 5 bases from V and 7 from J; bases not matched to a gene: 10. This CDR3 has 15 amino acids. Clones were sequenced by immunoSEQ multiplex PCR, and TCRdb holds only the in-frame ones, with some missing. Among tens of thousands of clones listed, 75% to 80% were seen once. Material: peripheral blood. This sequence was found in a human donor in a cohort sampled during active COVID-19. The genes are TRBV2 and TRBJ2-1, with 8 bases that match TRBD2. CDR3: CASSTLGTSSNEQFF. DNA of the CDR3: TGTGCCAGCAGTACCCTCGGGACTAGTTCAAATGAGCAGTTCTTC.